This is a list of T cell receptor beta chains from one sample in a study of shared T cell receptors in the human thymus. TCRdb keeps only in-frame clones here, not all; method: immunoSEQ multiplex PCR. The sample contains around 68,000 clones, more than 90% of which appear only once. Material for sequencing was thymocytes. Every receptor here comes from a human donor. Each CDR3 is given with its conserved first and last residue. The D gene is left open where the match is weak. Where a row states a size, it is once, few, many or the class of an expanded clone; other rows omit it.

D | length | J | size | V | DNA | CDR3
NA | 14 | TRBJ1-2 | NA | TRBV6-5 | TGTGCCAGCAGTTACTCGAGTTCGGGGAGGGACGACACCTTC | CASSYSSSGRDDTF
TRBD2 | 14 | TRBJ2-5 | NA | TRBV28 | TGTGCCAGCAGTTGGCGGGGGACCCAAGAGACCCAGTACTTC | CASSWRGTQETQYF
NA | 14 | TRBJ2-3 | once | TRBV7-9 | TGTGCCAGCAGCTACAAGACAGAGACAGATACGCAGTATTTT | CASSYKTETDTQYF
NA | 16 | TRBJ1-1 | once | TRBV21-1 | TGTGCCAGCAGAATGAATTTAGTACACATTCGCACTGAAGCTTTCTTT | CASRMNLVHIRTEAFF
TRBD1 | 15 | TRBJ1-1 | NA | TRBV11-1 | TGTGCCAGCAGCGTGGACAGGGAGGAGAACACTGAAGCTTTCTTT | CASSVDREENTEAFF
NA | 13 | TRBJ2-1 | NA | TRBV7-9 | TGTGCCAGCTCCGCCAGGACCTACAATGAGCAGTTCTTC | CASSARTYNEQFF
TRBD1 | 17 | TRBJ2-7 | few | TRBV19 | TGTGCCAGCCATTCGACCAGACAGGGAGTGGAATCCTACGAGCAGTACTTC | CASHSTRQGVESYEQYF
TRBD2 | 16 | TRBJ2-7 | NA | TRBV4-2 | TGTGCCAGCAGCCAACAGGTTAGCGGGGGGGCAGACGAGCAGTACTTC | CASSQQVSGGADEQYF
NA | 18 | TRBJ1-2 | NA | TRBV4-3 | TGCGCCAGCAGCCAAGAGCCGGGGTTGAGATGGGATAACTATGGCTACACCTTC | CASSQEPGLRWDNYGYTF
TRBD2 | 15 | TRBJ2-3 | NA | TRBV29-1 | TGCAGCGTTCTTTCCGGGACTACTAGCACAGATACGCAGTATTTT | CSVLSGTTSTDTQYF
TRBD2 | 18 | TRBJ2-1 | NA | TRBV14 | TGTGCCAGCAGCCCAAGCCAGCGGGGGGGCCAGGGGAACAATGAGCAGTTCTTC | CASSPSQRGGQGNNEQFF
NA | 19 | TRBJ2-7 | NA | TRBV10-1 | TGCGCCAGCAGTGATTTTTGGGACGGAAGGGAATCCTCCCCCTACGAGCAGTACTTC | CASSDFWDGRESSPYEQYF
TRBD1 | 18 | TRBJ1-6 | NA | TRBV4-2 | TGTGCCAGCAGCCAAGATCCAGAACCGGGACAGGGTAATTCACCCCTCCACTTT | CASSQDPEPGQGNSPLHF
NA | 15 | TRBJ2-5 | NA | TRBV10-3 | TGTGCCATCAGTGAGTCCCTAGGGGACCAAGAGACCCAGTACTTC | CAISESLGDQETQYF
NA | 17 | TRBJ1-2 | NA | TRBV7-6 | TGTGCCAGCAGCTTATTAATCAGGGGATGGGGTAACTATGGCTACACCTTC | CASSLLIRGWGNYGYTF
TRBD1 | 20 | TRBJ2-1 | once | TRBV19 | TGTGCCAGTACGGGGTTCCGGGACAGGGTTGCTCGATTGGCCTACAATGAGCAGTTCTTC | CASTGFRDRVARLAYNEQFF
TRBD1 | 14 | TRBJ1-1 | NA | TRBV5-6 | TGTGCCAGCAGCTTCGGGACAGGGTACACTGAAGCTTTCTTT | CASSFGTGYTEAFF
NA | 16 | TRBJ2-7 | NA | TRBV4-1 | TGCGCCAGCAGCCAAGATAATTACCGGCAGGCCAACGAGCAGTACTTC | CASSQDNYRQANEQYF
NA | 12 | TRBJ2-1 | NA | TRBV14 | TGTGCCAGCAGCCAAGAGGACAATGAGCAGTTCTTC | CASSQEDNEQFF
NA | 18 | TRBJ1-2 | NA | TRBV28 | TGTGCCAGCAGTTTAAACCCCGGGCCTCGGCCGTGGGGTTATGGCTACACCTTC | CASSLNPGPRPWGYGYTF
NA | 10 | TRBJ2-4 | NA | TRBV28 | TGTGCCACAAGCGGATTGGTTCAGTACTTC | CATSGLVQYF
TRBD1 | 15 | TRBJ1-2 | once | TRBV5-1 | TGCGCCAGCAGCGTGCAACCGGGACAGTACTATGGCTACACCTTC | CASSVQPGQYYGYTF
NA | 10 | TRBJ2-1 | NA | TRBV20-1 | TGCAGCCTCGATAGGGGTGAGCAGTTCTTC | CSLDRGEQFF
TRBD2 | 17 | TRBJ2-6 | NA | TRBV5-8 | TGTGCCAGCAGCCCATTTCGTCGGGGGGCTGGGGCCAACGTCCTGACTTTC | CASSPFRRGAGANVLTF
TRBD2 | 17 | TRBJ2-3 | NA | TRBV7-2 | TGTGCCAGCAGCTCAGTTGCGGGGGGGCCTGGCACAGATACGCAGTATTTT | CASSSVAGGPGTDTQYF
NA | 13 | TRBJ1-1 | NA | TRBV9 | TGTGCCAGCAGCTCCCGGACAGTCACTGAAGCTTTCTTT | CASSSRTVTEAFF
NA | 13 | TRBJ1-2 | NA | TRBV6-5 | TGTGCCAGCAGTCACCAGGGTACCTATGGCTACACCTTC | CASSHQGTYGYTF
TRBD1 | 15 | TRBJ1-5 | NA | TRBV30 | TGTGCCTGGAGTGCCCCCCGGGACAGGGAACAGCCCCAGCATTTT | CAWSAPRDREQPQHF
NA | 18 | TRBJ2-7 | once | TRBV5-6 | TGTGCCAGCACCTCCGGGGGGCGTTTGCCAGGGGATGGCTACGAGCAGTACTTC | CASTSGGRLPGDGYEQYF
NA | 11 | TRBJ1-1 | NA | TRBV20-1 | TGCAGTGCTAGAAACCACACTGAAGCTTTCTTT | CSARNHTEAFF
NA | 16 | TRBJ2-3 | NA | TRBV4-3 | TGCGCCAGCAGCCAAGATCCGGGGACTAGCACAGATACGCAGTATTTT | CASSQDPGTSTDTQYF
NA | 15 | TRBJ2-1 | NA | TRBV11-2 | TGTGCCAGCAGCTTAATAGGGGAATGGGAAAATGAGCAGTTCTTC | CASSLIGEWENEQFF
NA | 15 | TRBJ2-1 | NA | TRBV10-2 | TGCGCCAGCAGTGAGTCGTTATTCTCCTACAATGAGCAGTTCTTC | CASSESLFSYNEQFF
NA | 14 | TRBJ2-5 | NA | TRBV7-9 | TGTGCCAGCAGCTTTCGGCCAGGATTGGAGACCCAGTACTTC | CASSFRPGLETQYF
TRBD1 | 18 | TRBJ2-2 | NA | TRBV18 | TGTGCCAGCTCACCAGAGGTCCGGGACAGAACGGACACCGGGGAGCTGTTTTTT | CASSPEVRDRTDTGELFF
NA | 17 | TRBJ1-1 | NA | TRBV5-1 | TGCGCCAGCAGCTTGTCCGCCCCCCCTACTCCTGAAACTGAAGCTTTCTTT | CASSLSAPPTPETEAFF
NA | 15 | TRBJ2-3 | NA | TRBV2 | TGTGCCAGCAGTGTAATCGGGGTCAGCACAGATACGCAGTATTTT | CASSVIGVSTDTQYF
NA | 17 | TRBJ1-5 | NA | TRBV19 | TGTGCCAGTTACGATCCCGACACAGCGGATAGCAATCAGCCCCAGCATTTT | CASYDPDTADSNQPQHF
TRBD1 | 16 | TRBJ1-1 | NA | TRBV15 | TGTGCCACCAGCCCAACAGGAGACAGGGGCGACTCTGAAGCTTTCTTT | CATSPTGDRGDSEAFF
NA | 15 | TRBJ2-7 | NA | TRBV2 | TGTGCCAGCAGTGAAGGAGGGGTTCGTTTCAACGAGCAGTACTTC | CASSEGGVRFNEQYF
TRBD1 | 15 | TRBJ1-6 | NA | TRBV7-2 | TGTGCCAGCAGCTCTACCGGGACAGGGAATTCACCCCTCCACTTT | CASSSTGTGNSPLHF
NA | 17 | TRBJ1-5 | NA | TRBV5-8 | TGTGCCAGCAGCTTATGGCAACGGTGTCGGAGTTTACGGCCCCAGCATTTT | CASSLWQRCRSLRPQHF
NA | 16 | TRBJ1-6 | NA | TRBV4-1 | TGCGCCAGCAGCCAAGGACAGACACCACCACCATCACCCCTCCACTTT | CASSQGQTPPPSPLHF
NA | 16 | TRBJ2-6 | NA | TRBV5-1 | TGCGCCAGCAGCTCGGATCGACCTTCTGGGGCCAACGTCCTGACTTTC | CASSSDRPSGANVLTF
NA | 13 | TRBJ1-2 | NA | TRBV11-2 | TGTGCCAGCAGCCCTACCCACACAGAACGCTACACCTTC | CASSPTHTERYTF
NA | 15 | TRBJ2-1 | NA | TRBV6-4 | TGTGCCAGCAGTGAAGCCGGGTGGGGGGCCGGTGAGCAGTTCTTC | CASSEAGWGAGEQFF
TRBD1 | 16 | TRBJ1-2 | NA | TRBV15 | TGTGCCACCAGCACCCAACCGACAGGGGAGTGCTATGGCTACACCTTC | CATSTQPTGECYGYTF
NA | 14 | TRBJ1-1 | NA | TRBV7-8 | TGTGCCAGCAGCTTACCAGGGTTGGACACTGAAGCTTTCTTT | CASSLPGLDTEAFF
TRBD1 | 17 | TRBJ2-7 | NA | TRBV19 | TGTGCCAGTAGTATAGGAGACAGGGGGCGAATGTCCTACGAGCAGTACTTC | CASSIGDRGRMSYEQYF
NA | 14 | TRBJ1-2 | NA | TRBV5-1 | TGCGCCAGCAGCTTGGCGCAGGGAGGTTTAGGCTACACCTTC | CASSLAQGGLGYTF
NA | 16 | TRBJ1-2 | NA | TRBV27 | TGTGCCAGCAGTTTATCGGACAGAGCGTCTAACTATGGCTACACCTTC | CASSLSDRASNYGYTF
NA | 12 | TRBJ2-7 | NA | TRBV7-2 | TGTGCCAGCAGCACCGGCAGGGACGAGCAGTACTTC | CASSTGRDEQYF